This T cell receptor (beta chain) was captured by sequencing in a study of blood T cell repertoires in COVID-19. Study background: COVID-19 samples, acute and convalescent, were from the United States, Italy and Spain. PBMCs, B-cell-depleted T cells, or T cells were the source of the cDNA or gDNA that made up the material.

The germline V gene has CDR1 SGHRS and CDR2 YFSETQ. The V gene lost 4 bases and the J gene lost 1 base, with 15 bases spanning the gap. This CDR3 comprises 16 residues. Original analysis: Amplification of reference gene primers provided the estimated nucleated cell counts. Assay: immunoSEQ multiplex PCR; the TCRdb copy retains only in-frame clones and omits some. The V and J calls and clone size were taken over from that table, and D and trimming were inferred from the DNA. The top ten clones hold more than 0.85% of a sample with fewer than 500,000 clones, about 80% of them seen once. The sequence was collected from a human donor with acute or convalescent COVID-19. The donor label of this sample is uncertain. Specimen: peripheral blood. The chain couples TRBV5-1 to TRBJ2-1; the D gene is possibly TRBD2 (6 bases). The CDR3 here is CASSPEGSGSYNEQFF. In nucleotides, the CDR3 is TGCGCCAGCAGCCCGGAGGGTAGCGGATCCTACAATGAGCAGTTCTTC.